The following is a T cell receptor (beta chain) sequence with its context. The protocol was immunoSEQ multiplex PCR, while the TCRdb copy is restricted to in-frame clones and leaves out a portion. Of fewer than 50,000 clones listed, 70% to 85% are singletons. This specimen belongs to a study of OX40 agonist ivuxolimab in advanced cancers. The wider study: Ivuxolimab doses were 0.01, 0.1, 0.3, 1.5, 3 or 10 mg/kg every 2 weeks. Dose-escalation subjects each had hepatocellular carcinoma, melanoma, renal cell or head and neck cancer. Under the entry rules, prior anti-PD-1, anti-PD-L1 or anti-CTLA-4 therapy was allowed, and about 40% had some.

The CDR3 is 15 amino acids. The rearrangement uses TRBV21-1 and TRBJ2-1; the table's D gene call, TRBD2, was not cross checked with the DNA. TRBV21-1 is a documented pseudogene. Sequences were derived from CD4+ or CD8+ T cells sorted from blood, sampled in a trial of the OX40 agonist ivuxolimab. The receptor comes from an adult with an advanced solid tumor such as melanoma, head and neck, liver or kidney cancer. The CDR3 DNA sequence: TGTGCCAGCACCAGGCTAGCGGGAGGTGGCAATGAGCAGTTCTTC. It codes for CASTRLAGGGNEQFF.